Sequencing of this T cell receptor (beta chain) was carried out in a study of T cell changes during pregnancy in multiple sclerosis. Assay used: immunoSEQ multiplex PCR; TCRdb lists only in-frame clones, some missing. Among approximately 44,000 clones listed, 91% were seen once. The germline V gene has CDR1 SGHDT and CDR2 YYEEEE. V lost 4 bases to trimming and J lost 5 bases; unmatched junction nucleotides: 15. This CDR3 has 18 residues. V and J are TRBV5-6 and TRBJ2-5; 12 bases align to TRBD2. This TCR derives from a female donor in good health, enrolled as a control in a pregnancy study. Specimen: CD4+ T cells from peripheral blood mononuclear cells, collected in the second trimester of pregnancy. For the CDR3, the DNA is TGTGCCAGCAGCCTGGCCGGACTAGCGGGACCCGGGGAGGAGACCCAGTACTTC. It specifies CASSLAGLAGPGEETQYF.